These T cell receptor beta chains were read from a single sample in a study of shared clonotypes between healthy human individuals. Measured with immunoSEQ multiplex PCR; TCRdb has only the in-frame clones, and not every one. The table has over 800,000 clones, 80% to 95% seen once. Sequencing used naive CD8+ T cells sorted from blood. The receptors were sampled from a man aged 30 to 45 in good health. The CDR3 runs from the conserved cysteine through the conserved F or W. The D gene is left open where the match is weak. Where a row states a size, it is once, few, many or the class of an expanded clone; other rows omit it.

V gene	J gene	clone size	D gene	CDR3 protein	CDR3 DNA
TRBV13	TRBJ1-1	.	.	CASSPALPTEAFF	TGTGCCAGCAGCCCCGCCTTACCCACTGAAGCTTTCTTT
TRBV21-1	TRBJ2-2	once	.	CASSFGQDTGELFF	TGTGCCAGCAGCTTCGGACAGGACACCGGGGAGCTGTTTTTT
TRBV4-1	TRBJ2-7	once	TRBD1	CASSQAGTGAYEQYF	TGCGCCAGCAGCCAAGCTGGGACAGGGGCCTACGAGCAGTACTTC
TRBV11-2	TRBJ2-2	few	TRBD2	CASGTSANTGELFF	TGTGCCAGCGGGACTAGCGCGAACACCGGGGAGCTGTTTTTT
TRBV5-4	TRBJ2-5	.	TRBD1	CASSGTGVGETQYF	TGTGCCAGCAGCGGGACAGGGGTGGGGGAGACCCAGTACTTC
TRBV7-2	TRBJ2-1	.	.	CASSLLLYDEQFF	TGTGCCAGCAGCTTACTCCTTTATGATGAGCAGTTCTTC
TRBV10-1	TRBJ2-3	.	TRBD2	CASSPGLADTDTQYF	TGCGCCAGCAGTCCGGGACTAGCGGACACAGATACGCAGTATTTT
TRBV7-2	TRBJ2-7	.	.	CASSSYRGYEQYF	TGTGCCAGCAGCTCCTACAGAGGATACGAGCAGTACTTC
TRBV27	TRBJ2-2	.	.	CASSQGLDANTGELFF	TGTGCCAGCAGCCAAGGACTGGACGCGAACACCGGGGAGCTGTTTTTT
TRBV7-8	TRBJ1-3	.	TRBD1	CASSRTIPGTVGNTIYF	TGTGCCAGCAGCAGGACGATTCCCGGGACAGTCGGAAACACCATATATTTT
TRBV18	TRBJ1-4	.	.	CASSLQGNEKLFF	TGTGCCAGCTCCCTGCAGGGTAATGAAAAACTGTTTTTT
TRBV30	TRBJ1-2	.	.	CAWSTKDGTNYGYTF	TGTGCCTGGAGTACAAAGGACGGAACTAACTATGGCTACACCTTC
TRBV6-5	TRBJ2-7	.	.	CASSGRQNPYEQYF	TGTGCCAGCAGTGGACGACAGAACCCCTACGAGCAGTACTTC
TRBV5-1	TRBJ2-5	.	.	CASSLGRGHDQETQYF	TGCGCCAGCAGCTTGGGCAGGGGCCATGATCAAGAGACCCAGTACTTC
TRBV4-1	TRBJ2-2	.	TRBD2	CASSQVAGGNTGELFF	TGCGCCAGCAGCCAAGTAGCGGGAGGGAACACCGGGGAGCTGTTTTTT
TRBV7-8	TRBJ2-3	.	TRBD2	CASSLERGAGTSGPDTQYF	TGTGCCAGCAGCTTAGAAAGGGGAGCCGGGACTAGCGGGCCAGATACGCAGTATTTT
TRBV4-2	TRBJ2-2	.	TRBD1	CASSSGQDPGELFF	TGTGCCAGCAGCAGCGGACAGGATCCCGGGGAGCTGTTTTTT
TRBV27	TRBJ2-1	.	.	CASSVASYNEQFF	TGTGCCAGTTCAGTGGCCTCCTACAATGAGCAGTTCTTC
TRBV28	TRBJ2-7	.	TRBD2	CASSPGPGLAGAGLSYEQYF	TGTGCCAGCAGTCCTGGGCCGGGACTAGCGGGAGCGGGACTCTCCTACGAGCAGTACTTC
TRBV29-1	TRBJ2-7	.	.	CSVEETVPYEQYF	TGCAGCGTTGAAGAGACCGTCCCCTACGAGCAGTACTTC
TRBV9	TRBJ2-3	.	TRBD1	CASSVRGPPTDTQYF	TGTGCCAGCAGCGTAAGGGGGCCCCCCACAGATACGCAGTATTTT
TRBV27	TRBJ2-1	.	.	CASSYPGVNEQFF	TGTGCCAGCAGTTACCCGGGAGTCAATGAGCAGTTCTTC
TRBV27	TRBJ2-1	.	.	CASSLFGTGNAYNEQFF	TGTGCCAGCAGTTTATTTGGCACAGGGAATGCCTACAATGAGCAGTTCTTC
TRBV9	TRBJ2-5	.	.	CASSVVNGAQYF	TGTGCCAGCAGCGTAGTAAATGGGGCCCAGTACTTC
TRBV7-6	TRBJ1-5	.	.	CASSPKFGTGRNQPQHF	TGTGCCAGCAGCCCTAAGTTCGGCACAGGGCGCAATCAGCCCCAGCATTTT
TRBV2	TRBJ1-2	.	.	CASMETNYGYTF	TGTGCCAGCATGGAGACTAACTATGGCTACACCTTC
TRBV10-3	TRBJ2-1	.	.	CAITPDWDNEQFF	TGTGCCATCACTCCGGACTGGGACAATGAGCAGTTCTTC
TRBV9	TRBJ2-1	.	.	CASERSYNEQFF	TGTGCCAGCGAGAGATCCTACAATGAGCAGTTCTTC
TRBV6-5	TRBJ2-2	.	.	CASSYSGSAGELFF	TGTGCCAGCAGTTACTCAGGGAGTGCCGGGGAGCTGTTTTTT
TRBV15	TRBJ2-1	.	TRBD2	CATSREGRLAGGNEQFF	TGTGCCACCAGCAGAGAGGGGAGACTAGCGGGAGGTAATGAGCAGTTCTTC
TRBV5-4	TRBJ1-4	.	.	CASSLDAAANRFF	TGTGCCAGCAGCTTGGATGCGGCCGCAAATCGGTTTTTT
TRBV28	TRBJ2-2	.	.	CASSLEAGPTGELFF	TGTGCCAGCAGTTTAGAGGCGGGACCTACCGGGGAGCTGTTTTTT
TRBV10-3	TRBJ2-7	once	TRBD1	CAISETGTDYSYEQYF	TGTGCCATCAGTGAAACCGGGACAGACTATTCCTACGAGCAGTACTTC
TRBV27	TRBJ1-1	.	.	CASSLRGNTEAFF	TGTGCCAGCAGTTTGAGGGGGAACACTGAAGCTTTCTTT
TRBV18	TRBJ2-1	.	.	CASSPPGGANEQFF	TGTGCCAGCTCACCACCGGGGGGAGCCAATGAGCAGTTCTTC
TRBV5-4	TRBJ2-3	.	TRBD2	CASSITGLAGGGGTDTQYF	TGTGCCAGCAGCATAACGGGACTAGCGGGAGGAGGAGGCACAGATACGCAGTATTTT